This T cell receptor beta chain was sequenced for a study of blood T cell repertoires in COVID-19. About the research overall: Samples representing acute and convalescent COVID-19 were sourced from the United States, Italy and Spain. Sources were T cells, B-cell-depleted T cells, or PBMCs; the material itself was cDNA or gDNA.

CDR1 and CDR2 (germline): LNHDA, SQIVND (reference sequence). Losses at the gene ends were 9 bases for V and 3 bases for J; bases not matched to a gene: 7. This CDR3 is built from 13 residues. Under the authors' procedure: Estimation of nucleated cell counts relied on the amplification of reference gene primers. Sequenced by immunoSEQ multiplex PCR; TCRdb stores in-frame clones only, minus some. V and J calls and clone size follow that table, whereas D and trimming were derived from the DNA. The sample carries some 390,000 clones, 87% recorded once. Seattle enrolled patients during active infection and tracked them longitudinally.

The sequence was obtained from a woman in her sixties with COVID-19, enrolled during active disease. The sequencing sample was made of peripheral blood. The chain is built from TRBV19 and TRBJ1-2; TRBD1 agrees at 7 bases. CDR3 bases: TGTGCCAGCGGTGTCGGGACAGACTATGGCTACACCTTC. Protein: CASGVGTDYGYTF.